This T cell receptor (beta chain) comes out of a study of response to subunit inactivated influenza vaccine. Whole-study results and caveats: After each seasonal influenza vaccination, few new T cells are recruited, the authors suggested.

TCRdb re-derived calls from the RT-PCR reads in MiXCR, one entry per CDR3 protein. This sample has 500,000 to 600,000 distinct CDR3 sequences, with less than 15% found just once. Germline V gene sequence: CDR1 LGHNA, CDR2 YNFKEQ. The CDR3 is 18 amino acids. Losses at the gene ends were 1 base for V and 3 bases for J; bases not matched to a gene: 9. This clonotype was found a few times. Its antigen is unknown. The TCR was taken from a man in his fifties or sixties who received an inactivated influenza vaccine. The specimen was PBMCs from blood, collected roughly 13 days after vaccination. The chain uses TRBV4-2 and TRBJ2-3, with 11 bases fitting TRBD1. The chain's CDR3 is CASSQGSGQGAMTDTQYF. CDR3 DNA: TGTGCCAGCAGCCAAGGATCCGGACAGGGGGCGATGACAGATACGCAGTATTTT.